The 3 T cell receptor beta chains below all came from one sample that was sequenced in a study of shared clonotypes between healthy human individuals. Clones were read by immunoSEQ multiplex PCR, and TCRdb kept only the in-frame ones, dropping some. The profile covers millions of clones, with around nine tenths appearing a single time and about 0.13% taken by the ten largest. Sample: naive CD4+ T cells sorted from blood. The subset denotes: CD45RA+ positively selected. These receptor sequences come from a man aged 18 to 35 in good health.

This chain links TRBV7-9 with TRBJ2-7; D is unresolved. V dropped 4 bases and J dropped 2 bases, with 12 bases sitting between them. The length of the CDR3 is 14 residues. Germline-derived CDR1 and CDR2 are SEHNR and FQNEAQ (reference sequence). Here the CDR3 reads CASSSWTEAYEQYF. The CDR3 DNA sequence: TGTGCCAGCAGCTCATGGACGGAAGCCTACGAGCAGTACTTC.

Only a few counts were recorded for this clone. The chain carries TRBV7-9 and TRBJ1-4; TRBD1 matches 7 bases. Germline V gene sequence: CDR1 SEHNR, CDR2 FQNEAQ (reference sequence). The CDR3 extends over 14 amino acids. J lost 7 bases, V lost 3 bases, and 5 bases had no gene match. CDR3 nucleotide sequence: TGTGCCAGCAGCTTCGCAGGGGGAGGTGAAAAACTGTTTTTT. As protein: CASSFAGGGEKLFF.

This clone was counted only a few times. Other DNA sequences from this sample encode an identical CDR3 as well. The gene calls are TRBV30 and TRBJ1-2; no clear D gene. Germline values: CDR1 GTSNPN, CDR2 SVGIG (reference sequence). V lost 0 bases to trimming and J lost 4 bases, with 6 bases between them. The CDR3 extends over 12 amino acids. The chain's CDR3 is CAWSVSIYGYTF. The CDR3 DNA reads as TGTGCCTGGAGTGTATCGATCTATGGCTACACCTTC.